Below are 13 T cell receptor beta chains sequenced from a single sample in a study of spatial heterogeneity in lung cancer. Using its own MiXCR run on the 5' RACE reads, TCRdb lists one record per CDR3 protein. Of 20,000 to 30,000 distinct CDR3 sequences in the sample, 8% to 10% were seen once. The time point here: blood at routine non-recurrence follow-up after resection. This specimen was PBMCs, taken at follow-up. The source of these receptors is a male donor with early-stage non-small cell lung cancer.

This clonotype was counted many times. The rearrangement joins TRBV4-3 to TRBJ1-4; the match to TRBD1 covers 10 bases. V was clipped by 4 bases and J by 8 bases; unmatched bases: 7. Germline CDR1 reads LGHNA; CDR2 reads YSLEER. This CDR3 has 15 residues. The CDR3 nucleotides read TGCGCCAGCAGCCGGACCGGGACAGGGGACGAAAAACTGTTTTTT. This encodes CASSRTGTGDEKLFF.

CDR3 sequence (DNA): TGTGCCAGCAGCTTAGCGCAAGGAAGGGGGAAGACCGGGGAGCTGTTTTTT. Translation: CASSLAQGRGKTGELFF. V usage is TRBV7-7 and J usage is TRBJ2-2, with D perhaps matching TRBD1 (6 bases). Between the trimmed V and J ends, which lost 0 bases and 5 bases, there was a span of 16 bases. This CDR3 contains 17 residues. The germline gives CDR1 SSHAT, CDR2 FNYEAQ (reference sequence).

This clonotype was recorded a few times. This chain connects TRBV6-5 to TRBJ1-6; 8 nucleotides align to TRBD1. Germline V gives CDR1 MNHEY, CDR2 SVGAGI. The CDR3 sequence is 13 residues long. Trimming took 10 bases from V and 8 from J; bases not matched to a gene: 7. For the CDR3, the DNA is TGTGCCACCCGACAGGGGATATATTCACCCCTCCACTTT. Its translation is CATRQGIYSPLHF.

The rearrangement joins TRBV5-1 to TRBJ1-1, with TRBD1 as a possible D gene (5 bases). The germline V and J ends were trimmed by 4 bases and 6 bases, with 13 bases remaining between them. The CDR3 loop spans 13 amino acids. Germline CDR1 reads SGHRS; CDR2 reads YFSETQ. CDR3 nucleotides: TGCGCCAGCAGCGTCGGGACTACAGCTGAAGCTTTCTTT. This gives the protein CASSVGTTAEAFF.

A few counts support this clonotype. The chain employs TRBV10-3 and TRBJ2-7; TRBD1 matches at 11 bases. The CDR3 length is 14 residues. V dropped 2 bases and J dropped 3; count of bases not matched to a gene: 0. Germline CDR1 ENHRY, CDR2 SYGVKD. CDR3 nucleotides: TGTGCCATCAGTGAGGGGACAGGGGGCTACGAGCAGTACTTC. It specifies CAISEGTGGYEQYF.

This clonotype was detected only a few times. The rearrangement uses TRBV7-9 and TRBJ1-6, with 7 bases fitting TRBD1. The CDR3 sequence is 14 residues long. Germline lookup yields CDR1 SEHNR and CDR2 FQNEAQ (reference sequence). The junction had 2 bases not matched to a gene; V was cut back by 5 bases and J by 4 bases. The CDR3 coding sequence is TGTGCCAGCAGCCGGACAGGATATAATTCACCCCTCCACTTT. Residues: CASSRTGYNSPLHF.

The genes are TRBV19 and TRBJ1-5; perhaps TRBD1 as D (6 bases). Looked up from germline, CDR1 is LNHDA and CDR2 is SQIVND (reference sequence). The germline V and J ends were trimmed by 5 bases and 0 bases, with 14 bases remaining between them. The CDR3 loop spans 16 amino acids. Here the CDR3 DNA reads TGTGCCAGTAGTTTCGGCAGGGGAGGTAGCAATCAGCCCCAGCATTTT. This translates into CASSFGRGGSNQPQHF. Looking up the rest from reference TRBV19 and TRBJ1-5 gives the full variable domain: DGGITQSPKYLFRKEGQNVTLSCEQNLNHDAMYWYRQDPGQGLRLIYYSQIVNDFQKGDIAEGYSVSREKKESFPLTVTSAQKNPTAFYLCASSFGRGGSNQPQHFGDGTRLSIL.

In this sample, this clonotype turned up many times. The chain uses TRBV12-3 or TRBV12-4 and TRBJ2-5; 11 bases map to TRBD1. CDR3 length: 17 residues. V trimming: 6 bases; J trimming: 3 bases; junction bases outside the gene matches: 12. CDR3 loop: CASSRGIRDRGEETQYF. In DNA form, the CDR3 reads TGTGCCAGCAGCCGCGGGATACGGGACAGGGGGGAAGAGACCCAGTACTTC.

DNA for the CDR3: TGTGCCAGCAGCTGGGACAGCAGCAATGAGCAGTTCTTC. This sequence encodes CASSWDSSNEQFF. This chain links TRBV5-6 with TRBJ2-1, with 7 bases identical to TRBD1. CDR1 and CDR2 from the germline V gene are SGHDT and YYEEEE. Trimming took 3 bases from V and 6 from J; bases not matched to a gene: 3. The CDR3 is made up of 13 amino acids. The entire variable domain, with the rest obtained from reference TRBV5-6 and TRBJ2-1, is as follows: DAGVTQSPTHLIKTRGQQVTLRCSPKSGHDTVSWYQQALGQGPQFIFQYYEEEERQRGNFPDRFSGHQFPNYSSELNVNALLLGDSALYLCASSWDSSNEQFFGPGTRLTVL.

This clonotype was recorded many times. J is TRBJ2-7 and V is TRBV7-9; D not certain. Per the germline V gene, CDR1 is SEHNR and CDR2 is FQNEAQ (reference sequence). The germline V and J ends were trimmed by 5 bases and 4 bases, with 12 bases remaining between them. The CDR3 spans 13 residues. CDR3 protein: CASSLPGRYEQYF. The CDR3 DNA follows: TGTGCCAGCAGCCTCCCCGGACGATACGAGCAGTACTTC.

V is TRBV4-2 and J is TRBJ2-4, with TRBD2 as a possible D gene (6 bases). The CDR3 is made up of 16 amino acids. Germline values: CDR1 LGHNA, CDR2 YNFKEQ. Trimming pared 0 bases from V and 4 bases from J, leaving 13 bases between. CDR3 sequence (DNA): TGTGCCAGCAGCCAAGATTTCGGGGGAATGAAAAACATTCAGTACTTC. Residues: CASSQDFGGMKNIQYF.

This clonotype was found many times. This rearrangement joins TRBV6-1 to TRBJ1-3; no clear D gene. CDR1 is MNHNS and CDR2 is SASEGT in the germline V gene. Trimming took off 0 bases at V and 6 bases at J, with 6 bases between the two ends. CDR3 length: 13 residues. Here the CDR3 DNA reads TGTGCCAGCAGTGAAGCGAGTACAAACACCATATATTTT. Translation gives CASSEASTNTIYF.

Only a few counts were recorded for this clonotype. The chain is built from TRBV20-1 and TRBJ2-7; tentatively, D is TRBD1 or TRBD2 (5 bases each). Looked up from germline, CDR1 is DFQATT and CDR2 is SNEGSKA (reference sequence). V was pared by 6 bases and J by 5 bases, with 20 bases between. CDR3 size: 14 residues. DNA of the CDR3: TGCAGTGCGGCAGCCGGGACCGAGACCCACGAGCAGTACTTC. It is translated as CSAAAGTETHEQYF.